Sequencing of this T cell receptor beta chain was carried out in a study of Graves' ophthalmopathy and Graves' hyperthyroidism. Study findings and constraints: Appearing in blood as well were most expanded thyroid clonotypes above 0.001 frequency.

In germline, CDR1 is SGHAT, CDR2 FQNNGV. J was trimmed by 3 bases and V by 4 bases; bases with no gene match: 6. The CDR3 runs 15 residues. Investigators amplified TCR beta CDR3 regions from RNA transcripts. Following a first-round RT-PCR that used HTBI primers, a second-round multiplex PCR was carried out. TCRdb re-called the multiplex PCR reads with MiXCR, one entry per CDR3 protein. The sample lists about 340,000 distinct CDR3 sequences, roughly 15% occurring once. PBMCs were isolated by Ficoll-Paque density gradient centrifugation, using about 10 ml of fresh peripheral blood as the starting material. This clonotype has at least ten counts. Antigen specificity is unknown.

The V and J genes are TRBV11-2 and TRBJ2-7; TRBD2 matches at 10 bases. The sequencing input was peripheral blood. The source of this sequence is an adult man with Graves' ophthalmopathy. The chain's CDR3 is CASSSRTSGLYEQYF. The CDR3 DNA reads as TGTGCCAGCAGCTCACGGACTAGCGGCCTCTACGAGCAGTACTTC. Together with reference TRBV11-2 and TRBJ2-7, the CDR3 gives the full variable domain: EAGVAQSPRYKIIEKRQSVAFWCNPISGHATLYWYQQILGQGPKLLIQFQNNGVVDDSQLPKDRFSAERLKGVDSTLKIQPAKLEDSAVYLCASSSRTSGLYEQYFGPGTRLTVT.